What follows are 7 T cell receptor beta chains derived from one specimen sequenced in a study of T cells in Graves' hyperthyroidism and ophthalmopathy. Using RNA transcripts as the source, TCR beta CDR3 regions were amplified. The TCR CDR3 first-round RT-PCR relied on the HTBI primer set. TCRdb passed the multiplex PCR reads through MiXCR, listing each CDR3 protein once. Here the sample spans about 320,000 distinct CDR3 sequences, approximately 16% being singletons. The sample comprised blood. The receptors were gathered from a man in his thirties or forties with Graves' hyperthyroidism.

In this sample, this clonotype turned up many times. The chain is built from TRBV18 and TRBJ1-1; no clear D gene. The CDR3 has 13 residues. Germline CDR1 is KGHSH and CDR2 is LQKENI. V was pared by 4 bases and J by 3 bases, with 9 bases between. CDR3 in DNA: TGTGCCAGCTCACAGGGCCCGTACACTGAAGCTTTCTTT. This translates into CASSQGPYTEAFF.

This clonotype was detected ten times or more. CDR3 sequence (DNA): TGTGCCAGCAGGAAAGGGACTAGCGGGAGTGGAGAGACCCAGTACTTC. It codes for CASRKGTSGSGETQYF. J is TRBJ2-5 and V is TRBV6-1; 14 bases match TRBD2. The V and J ends lost 6 bases and 4 bases, in that order; junction bases with no gene match: 7. This CDR3 has 16 residues. Germline V gives CDR1 MNHNS, CDR2 SASEGT.

In this sample, this clonotype turned up many times. The CDR3 here is CASSPGLGQGLPTQYF. The CDR3 DNA reads TGTGCCAGCAGCCCAGGCTTAGGACAGGGGCTACCGACCCAGTACTTC. V is TRBV9 and J is TRBJ2-5, with 9 bases identical to TRBD1. Germline values: CDR1 SGDLS, CDR2 YYNGEE. The ends lost 4 bases at V and 7 bases at J; junction bases unmatched: 14. The CDR3 length is 16 residues.

This clonotype has a count of ten or more. This chain uses TRBV29-1 with TRBJ2-7; D may be TRBD2 (6 bases). CDR1 and CDR2 from the germline V gene are SQVTM and ANQGSEA. The CDR3 loop spans 13 amino acids. Trimming removed 4 bases from V and 2 bases from J, with 12 bases in between. The CDR3 region is CSVGGVTTYEQYF. CDR3 in DNA: TGCAGCGTTGGCGGGGTTACTACCTACGAGCAGTACTTC.

In its sample, this clonotype was seen many times. The chain couples TRBV20-1 to TRBJ2-7, with 11 bases aligning to TRBD2. Germline trimming cut 3 bases from V and 2 bases from J; bases unmatched to any gene: 3. The CDR3 extends over 14 amino acids. CDR1 is DFQATT, CDR2 SNEGSKA, per germline (reference sequence). The CDR3 nucleotides read TGCAGTGCTAGTACTAGCGGGGGAGCCTACGAGCAGTACTTC. It encodes CSASTSGGAYEQYF.

The V gene is TRBV19, the J gene TRBJ1-5; 10 bases are a match to TRBD1. From germline, CDR1 is LNHDA and CDR2 SQIVND (reference sequence). CDR3 length: 18 residues. Unmatched junction bases numbered 6, after V lost 1 base and J lost 0 bases. The CDR3 region is CASSIGRDRGYSNQPQHF. The DNA for the CDR3 is TGTGCCAGTAGTATAGGGAGGGACAGGGGATATAGCAATCAGCCCCAGCATTTT.

This clonotype was recorded at least ten times. This chain links TRBV30 with TRBJ2-2, with 7 bases that match TRBD2. Germline V lookup: CDR1 GTSNPN, CDR2 SVGIG (reference sequence). With V trimmed by 8 bases and J by 0 bases, 6 bases remained unmatched. This CDR3 has 14 residues. The CDR3 DNA follows: TGTGCCCACAGCGGGGAGGCGAACACCGGGGAGCTGTTTTTT. It yields the protein CAHSGEANTGELFF.